This T cell receptor beta chain was profiled in a study of blood T cell repertoires in COVID-19. Looking at the study overall: COVID-19 samples, acute and convalescent, were from the United States, Italy and Spain.

Authors' methods: The assay estimated nucleated cells by amplifying reference gene primers. TCRdb's table, derived via immunoSEQ multiplex PCR, lists solely in-frame clones and lacks some. D and trimming were read from the DNA, whereas the V and J calls and clone size are those reported in that table. The profile covers about 240,000 clones, with roughly 89% appearing a single time and 2.5% to 3% taken by the ten largest. The CDR3 totals 14 residues. The V segment lost 4 bases and the J segment 7 bases; nucleotides outside the gene matches: 8. CDR1 SGHRS and CDR2 YFSETQ come from the germline V gene. Ages ranged from roughly 18 to 100 years, with residence in more than 20 US areas. Clinical history reported by participants formed the basis on which cohorts were assigned.

The chain joins TRBV5-1 to TRBJ2-7; 10 positions agree with TRBD1. Sequenced: PBMCs or T cells enriched from blood (not recorded which). This sequence originates from a young woman with acute COVID-19. The chain's CDR3 is CASSSRQGAGEQYF. In nucleotides, the CDR3 is TGCGCCAGCAGCAGTAGACAGGGGGCAGGGGAGCAGTACTTC.